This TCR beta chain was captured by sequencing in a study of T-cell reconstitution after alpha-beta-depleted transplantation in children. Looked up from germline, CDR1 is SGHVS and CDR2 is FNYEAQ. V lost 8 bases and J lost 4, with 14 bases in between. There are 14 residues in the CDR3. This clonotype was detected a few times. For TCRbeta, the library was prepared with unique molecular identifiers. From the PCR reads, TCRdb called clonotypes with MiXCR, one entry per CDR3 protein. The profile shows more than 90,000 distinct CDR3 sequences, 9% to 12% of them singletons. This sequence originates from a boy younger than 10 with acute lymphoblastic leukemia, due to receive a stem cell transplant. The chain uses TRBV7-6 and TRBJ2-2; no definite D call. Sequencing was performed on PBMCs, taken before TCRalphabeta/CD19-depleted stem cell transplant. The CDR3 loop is CASRQVNPTGELFF. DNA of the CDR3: TGTGCCAGCCGACAAGTGAATCCCACCGGGGAGCTGTTTTTT.